This is a list of T cell receptor beta chains from one sample in a study of cytomegalovirus exposure and HLA in healthy donors. Using immunoSEQ multiplex PCR, the repertoire was profiled, and TCRdb retains in-frame clones only, with some absent. Of approximately 100,000 clones in the sample, less than 85% are singletons; the top ten hold around 5%. What was sequenced was PBMCs. The receptors shown here come from a woman younger than 30 in good health and CMV-seropositive. Each CDR3 is given with its conserved first and last residue. D genes are given only for firm matches. Rows give clone size only sometimes, using once, few, many, or a class for an expanded clone.

j_gene: TRBJ2-1
v_gene: TRBV18
d_gene: -
abundance: -
CDR3nt: TGTGCCAGCTCACCCAGTGGGAGCTCGGGAAATGAGCAGTTCTTC
CDR3aa: CASSPSGSSGNEQFF

j_gene: TRBJ1-1
v_gene: TRBV7-8
d_gene: -
abundance: -
CDR3nt: TGTGCCAGCAGCTTAGAGGGCAGAGGGACTGAAGCTTTCTTT
CDR3aa: CASSLEGRGTEAFF

j_gene: TRBJ1-3
v_gene: TRBV6-1
d_gene: -
abundance: -
CDR3nt: TGTGCCAGCAGCCAGGGGACTAGCTCTGGAAACACCATATATTTT
CDR3aa: CASSQGTSSGNTIYF

j_gene: TRBJ2-3
v_gene: TRBV5-1
d_gene: TRBD1
abundance: -
CDR3nt: TGCGCCAGCAGCACCGCAGGGACAGCAGATACGCAGTATTTT
CDR3aa: CASSTAGTADTQYF

j_gene: TRBJ2-5
v_gene: TRBV5-4
d_gene: TRBD1
abundance: -
CDR3nt: TGTGCCAGCAGCTTGAGGGACAGACAAGAGACCCAGTACTTC
CDR3aa: CASSLRDRQETQYF

j_gene: TRBJ1-1
v_gene: TRBV28
d_gene: -
abundance: -
CDR3nt: TGTGCCAGCAGTTTATACGGGGAGGCGAGCACTGAAGCTTTCTTT
CDR3aa: CASSLYGEASTEAFF

j_gene: TRBJ2-7
v_gene: TRBV28
d_gene: TRBD1
abundance: -
CDR3nt: TGTGCCAGCAGTCCGGGACAGTATTATTCCTACGAGCAGTACTTC
CDR3aa: CASSPGQYYSYEQYF

j_gene: TRBJ1-4
v_gene: TRBV30
d_gene: -
abundance: -
CDR3nt: TGTGCCTGTCGATTAGATGAAACTAATGAAAAACTGTTTTTT
CDR3aa: CACRLDETNEKLFF

j_gene: TRBJ2-5
v_gene: TRBV7-8
d_gene: TRBD1
abundance: -
CDR3nt: TGTGCCAGCAGCCCTGGACAGGCATCCCAAGAGACCCAGTACTTC
CDR3aa: CASSPGQASQETQYF

j_gene: TRBJ1-5
v_gene: TRBV19
d_gene: -
abundance: -
CDR3nt: TGTGCCAGTCGGGGTAGTCATGGCAATCAGCCCCAGCATTTT
CDR3aa: CASRGSHGNQPQHF

j_gene: TRBJ1-1
v_gene: TRBV6-6
d_gene: -
abundance: once
CDR3nt: TGTGCCAGCAGTTACTCATTGGCCGACACTGAAGCTTTCTTT
CDR3aa: CASSYSLADTEAFF

j_gene: TRBJ2-1
v_gene: TRBV7-9
d_gene: -
abundance: few
CDR3nt: TGTGCCAGCAGCTCAGAGACTACTAATGAGCAGTTCTTC
CDR3aa: CASSSETTNEQFF

j_gene: TRBJ2-7
v_gene: TRBV29-1
d_gene: -
abundance: once
CDR3nt: TGCAGCGTTGGGGGGGACAGCTCCTACGAGCAGTACTTC
CDR3aa: CSVGGDSSYEQYF

j_gene: TRBJ1-2
v_gene: TRBV6-1
d_gene: TRBD1
abundance: few
CDR3nt: TGTGCCAGCAGTGTTGGGACAGAGGGAGGTTATGGCTACACCTTC
CDR3aa: CASSVGTEGGYGYTF

j_gene: TRBJ1-1
v_gene: TRBV29-1
d_gene: TRBD1
abundance: -
CDR3nt: TGCAGCGCAGCAGGGGGCACTGAAGCTTTCTTT
CDR3aa: CSAAGGTEAFF

j_gene: TRBJ1-4
v_gene: TRBV7-9
d_gene: -
abundance: -
CDR3nt: TGTGCCAGCAGCTTAGTAGGGGGAAGTGAAAAACTGTTTTTT
CDR3aa: CASSLVGGSEKLFF

j_gene: TRBJ1-5
v_gene: TRBV6-1
d_gene: -
abundance: few
CDR3nt: TGTGCCAGCAGTGGCAGGGAAGGTAGTCAGCCCCAGCATTTT
CDR3aa: CASSGREGSQPQHF

j_gene: TRBJ2-2
v_gene: TRBV5-1
d_gene: -
abundance: few
CDR3nt: TGCGCCAGCAGCTTCGGGAACACCGGGGAGCTGTTTTTT
CDR3aa: CASSFGNTGELFF

j_gene: TRBJ2-3
v_gene: TRBV5-1
d_gene: -
abundance: once
CDR3nt: TGCGCCAGCAGCTTGGGGTTCAGGGGTTCGGTAGATACGCAGTATTTT
CDR3aa: CASSLGFRGSVDTQYF

j_gene: TRBJ2-7
v_gene: TRBV6-6
d_gene: TRBD1
abundance: -
CDR3nt: TGTGCCAGCACGTCTCCCGGGACAGGTAATACGGAGCAGTACTTC
CDR3aa: CASTSPGTGNTEQYF

j_gene: TRBJ1-1
v_gene: TRBV20-1
d_gene: TRBD1
abundance: few
CDR3nt: TGCAGTGCCCTTGACAGGGGGCTGTCCACGTTT
CDR3aa: CSALDRGLSTF

j_gene: TRBJ1-6
v_gene: TRBV5-6
d_gene: -
abundance: once
CDR3nt: TGTGCCAGCAGCTTCTGGGGGGGGAATTCACCCCTCCACTTT
CDR3aa: CASSFWGGNSPLHF

j_gene: TRBJ2-1
v_gene: TRBV27
d_gene: TRBD2
abundance: once
CDR3nt: TGTGCCACCAAACCCCCGGGACTAGCGGGCGCCTACAATGAGCAGTTCTTC
CDR3aa: CATKPPGLAGAYNEQFF

j_gene: TRBJ2-7
v_gene: TRBV9
d_gene: TRBD2
abundance: few
CDR3nt: TGTGCCAGCAGCGAGGGACTAGCGGACTCCTACGAGCAGTACTTC
CDR3aa: CASSEGLADSYEQYF

j_gene: TRBJ2-5
v_gene: TRBV9
d_gene: TRBD1
abundance: -
CDR3nt: TGTGCCAGCAGCGTAGGGGCAGGGGGCGCCGAGACCCAGTACTTC
CDR3aa: CASSVGAGGAETQYF

j_gene: TRBJ1-1
v_gene: TRBV7-3
d_gene: TRBD1
abundance: -
CDR3nt: TGTGCCAGCAGTACAGGGGGCTTAGGAGAAACTGAAGCTTTCTTT
CDR3aa: CASSTGGLGETEAFF

j_gene: TRBJ1-5
v_gene: TRBV7-9
d_gene: -
abundance: few
CDR3nt: TGTGCCAGCAGCTTAGAACAGTATCAGCCCCAGCATTTT
CDR3aa: CASSLEQYQPQHF

j_gene: TRBJ1-1
v_gene: TRBV27
d_gene: TRBD1
abundance: -
CDR3nt: TGTGCCAGCAGTCGCAGGGACAGAATGAACACTGAAGCTTTCTTT
CDR3aa: CASSRRDRMNTEAFF

j_gene: TRBJ1-1
v_gene: TRBV7-9
d_gene: TRBD1
abundance: -
CDR3nt: TGTGCCAGCAGAGACCGGGACAGGCTGAACACTGAAGCTTTCTTT
CDR3aa: CASRDRDRLNTEAFF

j_gene: TRBJ1-1
v_gene: TRBV7-8
d_gene: -
abundance: -
CDR3nt: TGTGCCAGCAGCTCTCGACAGAACACTGAAGCTTTCTTT
CDR3aa: CASSSRQNTEAFF

j_gene: TRBJ1-2
v_gene: TRBV28
d_gene: -
abundance: -
CDR3nt: TGTGCCAGCAGGCAGGGAAACCGCTATGGCTACACCTTC
CDR3aa: CASRQGNRYGYTF

j_gene: TRBJ2-3
v_gene: TRBV28
d_gene: -
abundance: -
CDR3nt: TGTGCCAGCAGTTCCCCCCTACAGGGAGCCAACACAGATACGCAGTATTTT
CDR3aa: CASSSPLQGANTDTQYF

j_gene: TRBJ2-2
v_gene: TRBV28
d_gene: -
abundance: few
CDR3nt: TGTGCCAGCAGATCCCCGAAGCTGGAGGATACCGGGGAGCTGTTTTTT
CDR3aa: CASRSPKLEDTGELFF

j_gene: TRBJ1-4
v_gene: TRBV11-2
d_gene: TRBD1
abundance: -
CDR3nt: TGTGCCAGCAGCTCGGGACAGACTAATGAAAAACTGTTTTTT
CDR3aa: CASSSGQTNEKLFF

j_gene: TRBJ2-1
v_gene: TRBV25-1
d_gene: TRBD1
abundance: -
CDR3nt: TGTGCCAGCAGTAGAGGACAGGGTTATAATGAGCAGTTCTTC
CDR3aa: CASSRGQGYNEQFF

j_gene: TRBJ1-5
v_gene: TRBV19
d_gene: TRBD1
abundance: -
CDR3nt: TGTGCCAGTAAGCTCGGACAGGGGTGGGTCGGGCCTCAGCATTTT
CDR3aa: CASKLGQGWVGPQHF

j_gene: TRBJ2-7
v_gene: TRBV5-1
d_gene: -
abundance: -
CDR3nt: TGCGCCAGCAGCTTGGACCTTATGGGCCCCTACGAGCAGTACTTC
CDR3aa: CASSLDLMGPYEQYF

j_gene: TRBJ2-3
v_gene: TRBV6-1
d_gene: TRBD1
abundance: -
CDR3nt: TGTGCCAGCTCCCCGGACAGGGTCTCAGATACGCAGTATTTT
CDR3aa: CASSPDRVSDTQYF

j_gene: TRBJ2-6
v_gene: TRBV2
d_gene: -
abundance: -
CDR3nt: TGTGCCAGCAGTGAAGCCTTTCTCGCTGGGGCCAACGTCCTGACTTTC
CDR3aa: CASSEAFLAGANVLTF

j_gene: TRBJ2-7
v_gene: TRBV5-4
d_gene: -
abundance: -
CDR3nt: TGTGCCAGCAGCTTTCTCTCCTACGAGCAGTACTTC
CDR3aa: CASSFLSYEQYF

j_gene: TRBJ1-4
v_gene: TRBV2
d_gene: TRBD1
abundance: -
CDR3nt: TGTGCCAGCAGACGGACAGGCATAACTAATGAAAAACTGTTTTTT
CDR3aa: CASRRTGITNEKLFF

j_gene: TRBJ1-1
v_gene: TRBV19
d_gene: -
abundance: -
CDR3nt: TGTGCCAGTAGGGTTGGGCTGAACACTGAAGCTTTCTTT
CDR3aa: CASRVGLNTEAFF

j_gene: TRBJ2-7
v_gene: TRBV7-9
d_gene: TRBD2
abundance: -
CDR3nt: TGTGCCAGCACCTCTAGCGGATCCTACGAGCAGTACTTC
CDR3aa: CASTSSGSYEQYF